This TCR beta chain appears in the sequencing data of a study of blood T cell repertoires in COVID-19. Overall study: Acute-phase and convalescent COVID-19 samples originated in the United States, Italy and Spain. Sample material is recorded as cDNA or gDNA derived from T cells, B-cell-depleted T cells, or PBMCs.

This CDR3 has 13 residues. J gave up 5 bases and V 2 bases, and 2 bases lay outside the gene matches. Per the germline V gene, CDR1 is SGHDT and CDR2 is YYEEEE. As handled by the study authors: Amplifying reference gene primers gave estimates of nucleated cell counts. Assay: immunoSEQ multiplex PCR; the TCRdb copy retains only in-frame clones and omits some. V and J calls and clone size are those listed in that table; D and trimming were worked out from the DNA. The table includes tens of thousands of clones, around 75% detected once. Concerning this clone itself: The sample carries other DNA sequences with the same CDR3.

Sequenced: peripheral blood. The V gene is TRBV5-6, the J gene TRBJ2-5, with 8 nucleotides matching TRBD1. This sequence originates from a woman aged 50 to 60 with acute or convalescent COVID-19. CDR3 region: CASSLRTGETQYF. The CDR3, as DNA: TGTGCCAGCAGCTTACGGACAGGGGAGACCCAGTACTTC.